Listed below are T cell receptor beta chains from one sample, sequenced in a study of shared clonotypes between healthy human individuals. Profiled with immunoSEQ multiplex PCR; TCRdb holds only in-frame clones, not every one. The repertoire holds about 480,000 clones, about four fifths seen once, with 13% in the top ten. Specimen: PBMCs. These receptors all come from a woman in her thirties or forties in good health. Some clones in this sample may be carry-over from other donors' samples. Each CDR3 is given with its conserved first and last residue. D genes are given only for firm matches.

TRBV11-3	TRBD1	CASSSGQGSKNIQYF
TRBV19	-	CASSIQGSNYGYTF
TRBV5-1	TRBD2	CASSLMGLAGGERGETQYF
TRBV19	-	CASSPGRNNSPLHF
TRBV9	TRBD1	CASSASGQPYEQYF
TRBV7-3	TRBD2	CASSTGTSGYNEQFF
TRBV27	-	CASSRSGTEAFF
TRBV5-1	TRBD2	CASSLGTSGNTYEQYF
TRBV25-1	-	CASSEYTLGGGRDGYTF
TRBV4-1	TRBD1	CASSRTGADGYTF
TRBV27	TRBD1	CASSTNDRARGYTF
TRBV2	-	CASRGRLGGYTF
TRBV7-9	TRBD2	CASSPGLAVQETQYF